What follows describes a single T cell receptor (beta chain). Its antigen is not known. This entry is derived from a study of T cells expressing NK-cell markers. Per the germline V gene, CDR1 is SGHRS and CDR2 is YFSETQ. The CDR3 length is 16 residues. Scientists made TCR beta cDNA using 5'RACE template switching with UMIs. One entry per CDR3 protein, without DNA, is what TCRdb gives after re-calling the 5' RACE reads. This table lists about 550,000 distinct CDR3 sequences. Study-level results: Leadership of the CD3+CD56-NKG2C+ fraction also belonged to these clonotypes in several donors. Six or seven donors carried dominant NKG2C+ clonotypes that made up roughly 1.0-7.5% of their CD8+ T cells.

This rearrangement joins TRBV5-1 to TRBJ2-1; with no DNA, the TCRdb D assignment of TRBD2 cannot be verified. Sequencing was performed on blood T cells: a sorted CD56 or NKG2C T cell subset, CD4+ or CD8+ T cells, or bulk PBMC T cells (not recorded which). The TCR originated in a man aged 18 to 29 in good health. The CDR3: CASSVVAGDIYNEQFF.